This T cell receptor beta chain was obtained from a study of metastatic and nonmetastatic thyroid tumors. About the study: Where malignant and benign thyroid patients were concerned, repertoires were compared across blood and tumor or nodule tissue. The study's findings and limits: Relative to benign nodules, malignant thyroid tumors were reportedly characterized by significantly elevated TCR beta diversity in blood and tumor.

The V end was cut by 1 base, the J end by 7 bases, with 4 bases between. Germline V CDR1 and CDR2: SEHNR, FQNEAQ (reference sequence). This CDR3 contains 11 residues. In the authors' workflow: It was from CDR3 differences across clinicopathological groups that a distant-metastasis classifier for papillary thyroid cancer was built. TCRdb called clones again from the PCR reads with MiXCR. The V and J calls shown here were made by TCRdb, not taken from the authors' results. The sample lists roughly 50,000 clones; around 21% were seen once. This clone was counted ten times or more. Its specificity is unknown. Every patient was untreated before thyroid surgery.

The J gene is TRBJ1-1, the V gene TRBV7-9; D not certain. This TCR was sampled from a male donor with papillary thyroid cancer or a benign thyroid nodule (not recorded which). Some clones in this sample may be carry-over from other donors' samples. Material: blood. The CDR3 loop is CASSLGFEAFF. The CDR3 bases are TGTGCCAGCAGCTTAGGGTTTGAAGCTTTCTTT.